These T cell receptor beta chains were read from a single sample in a study of glioma-infiltrating T cells. TCRdb recomputed calls from the multiplex PCR reads with MiXCR, one row per CDR3 protein. Here the sample spans 100,000 to 150,000 distinct CDR3 sequences, approximately 24% being singletons. The sequenced sample consisted of glioma tissue, nonneoplastic brain tissue, or PBMCs (not recorded which). Receptors originate from a human donor with low-grade glioma or glioblastoma, undergoing nonglioma brain surgery, or in good health (not recorded which). CDR3s include the opening cysteine and the closing phenylalanine or tryptophan. D genes are given only for firm matches. Expanded clones are given a class, and other clones once, few, many or no size at all.

.,.,TRBJ2-5,TRBV27,TGTGCCAGCAGTTTAATGCCCCCCGAGGTAGCCGTGCACGAAGAGACCCAGTACTTC,CASSLMPPEVAVHEETQYF
.,few,TRBJ1-1,TRBV29-1,TGCAGCGTTGGCAGGGCGAACACTGAAGCTTTCTTT,CSVGRANTEAFF
TRBD2,few,TRBJ2-1,TRBV20-1,TGCAGTGCTAGAAGGGGACTAGCGGACAGCTACAATGAGCAGTTCTTC,CSARRGLADSYNEQFF
.,few,TRBJ1-2,TRBV4-1,TGCGCCAGCAGCCAAGATAGAGGGCTGCAATATGGCTACACCTTC,CASSQDRGLQYGYTF
.,few,TRBJ2-5,TRBV6-1,TGTGCCAGCACCCCCCCGGGGTACAACCAAGAGACCCAGTACTTC,CASTPPGYNQETQYF
.,.,TRBJ2-2,TRBV28,TGTGCCAGCAGTTTACGAAACAGGGTCGTCGCCGGGGAGCTGTTTTTT,CASSLRNRVVAGELFF
TRBD2,.,TRBJ2-3,TRBV20-1,TGCAGTGCTAGGCGGGGGGCCAGCACAGATACGCAGTATTTT,CSARRGASTDTQYF
.,.,TRBJ2-3,TRBV20-1,TGCAGTGCTAGGGGTCGTGCGGGGGCGGCGGATACGCAGTATTTT,CSARGRAGAADTQYF
TRBD1,few,TRBJ2-1,TRBV11-3,TGTGCCAGCAGCTCGGGACAGGGGCAGGGGAATGAGCAGTTCTTC,CASSSGQGQGNEQFF
.,medium-sized,TRBJ1-1,TRBV20-1,TGCAGTGCTGGGAGGGACACTGAAGCTTTCTTT,CSAGRDTEAFF
.,.,TRBJ2-5,TRBV24-1,TGTGCCACCAGTGATTCCACTTGGGAGACCCAGTACTTC,CATSDSTWETQYF
.,.,TRBJ2-1,TRBV18,TGTGCCAGCTCACCTCCGCGCGGCAATGAGCAGTTCTTC,CASSPPRGNEQFF
.,.,TRBJ2-2,TRBV27,TGTGCCAGCAGTTTTAGGCCGTCGGGCACCGGGGAGCTGTTTTTT,CASSFRPSGTGELFF
TRBD2,.,TRBJ2-1,TRBV20-1,TGCAGTGCTCCCCCAGCGGGGAAATACAATGAGCAGTTCTTC,CSAPPAGKYNEQFF
.,many,TRBJ2-4,TRBV15,TGTGCCACCAGCGACGAAGGCAGAAAAAACATTCAGTACTTC,CATSDEGRKNIQYF
.,.,TRBJ1-1,TRBV19,TGTGCCAGTGAAGGGGTGGGGGGGAACACTGAAGCTTTCTTT,CASEGVGGNTEAFF
.,.,TRBJ1-2,TRBV12-3/TRBV12-4,TGTGCCAGCAGTCTCCGCGACAGCACTAACTATGGCTACACCTTC,CASSLRDSTNYGYTF
.,many,TRBJ2-3,TRBV20-1,TGCAGTGCCCCCAGGGATACGCAGTATTTT,CSAPRDTQYF
TRBD2,many,TRBJ2-1,TRBV6-1,TGTGCCAGCACCCCCGAGCGGGGCTCCTACAATGAGCAGTTCTTC,CASTPERGSYNEQFF
TRBD1,.,TRBJ1-5,TRBV6-2/TRBV6-3,TGTGCCAGCAGTTTATCCCCACGGACAGGAGGTCGGGACCAGCCCAAGCATTTT,CASSLSPRTGGRDQPKHF
.,few,TRBJ1-2,TRBV15,TGTGCCACCAGCAGAGACTTGGCAGCCGAGAACTATGGCTACACCTTC,CATSRDLAAENYGYTF
.,few,TRBJ2-1,TRBV14,TGTGCCAGCAGCCAAGTGACAGGTCGCTCCTACAATGAGCAGTTCTTC,CASSQVTGRSYNEQFF
.,.,TRBJ2-3,TRBV3-1,TGTGCCAGCAGCCCCTCCCGGGGGATCACAGATACGCAGTATTTT,CASSPSRGITDTQYF
TRBD1,.,TRBJ2-1,TRBV29-1,TGCAGCGTTGAAGATAGGACAGGGGGATCCAATAAGCAGTTCTTC,CSVEDRTGGSNKQFF
TRBD1,many,TRBJ1-1,TRBV27,TGTGCCAGCAGTTTATATAACAGGGGCACTGAAGCTTTCTTT,CASSLYNRGTEAFF
.,.,TRBJ1-1,TRBV5-8,TGTGCCAGCAGCCCCAATCGGGGTGAAGCTTTCTTT,CASSPNRGEAFF